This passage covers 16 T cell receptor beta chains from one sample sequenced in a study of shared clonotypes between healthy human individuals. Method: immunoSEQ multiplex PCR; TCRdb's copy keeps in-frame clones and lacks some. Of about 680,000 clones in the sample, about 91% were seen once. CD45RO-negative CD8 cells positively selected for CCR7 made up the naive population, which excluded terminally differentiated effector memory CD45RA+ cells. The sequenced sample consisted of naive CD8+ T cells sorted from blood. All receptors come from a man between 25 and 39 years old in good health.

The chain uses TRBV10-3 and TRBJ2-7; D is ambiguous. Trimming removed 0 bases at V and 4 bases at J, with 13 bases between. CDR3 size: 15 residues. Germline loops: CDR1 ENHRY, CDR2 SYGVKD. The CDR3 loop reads CAISESAAKFYEQYF. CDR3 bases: TGTGCCATCAGTGAGTCGGCAGCAAAATTTTACGAGCAGTACTTC.

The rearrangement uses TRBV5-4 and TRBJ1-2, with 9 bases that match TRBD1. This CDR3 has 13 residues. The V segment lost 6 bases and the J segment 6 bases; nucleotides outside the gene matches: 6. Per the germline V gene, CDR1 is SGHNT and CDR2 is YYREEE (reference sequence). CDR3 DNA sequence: TGTGCCAGCACTTCCGGGACAGGGAATGGCTACACCTTC. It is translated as CASTSGTGNGYTF.

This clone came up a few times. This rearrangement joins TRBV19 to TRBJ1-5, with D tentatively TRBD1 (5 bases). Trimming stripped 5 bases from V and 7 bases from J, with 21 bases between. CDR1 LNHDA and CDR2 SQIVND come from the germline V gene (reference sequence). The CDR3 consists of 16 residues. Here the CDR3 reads CASSDAPGLKNQPQHF. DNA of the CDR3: TGTGCCAGTAGTGACGCCCCGGGGCTGAAGAACCAGCCCCAGCATTTT.

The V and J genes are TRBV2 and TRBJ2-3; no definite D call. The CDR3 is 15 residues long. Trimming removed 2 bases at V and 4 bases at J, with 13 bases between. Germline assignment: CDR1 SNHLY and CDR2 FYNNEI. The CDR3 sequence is CASSERAVSPDTQYF. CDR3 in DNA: TGTGCCAGCAGTGAAAGGGCGGTTAGCCCAGATACGCAGTATTTT.

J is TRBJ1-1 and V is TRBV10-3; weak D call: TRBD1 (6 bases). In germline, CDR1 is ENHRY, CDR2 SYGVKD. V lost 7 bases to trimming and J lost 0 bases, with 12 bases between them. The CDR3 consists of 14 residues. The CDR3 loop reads CAITVGGVNTEAFF. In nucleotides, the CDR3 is TGTGCCATCACAGTCGGGGGCGTGAACACTGAAGCTTTCTTT.

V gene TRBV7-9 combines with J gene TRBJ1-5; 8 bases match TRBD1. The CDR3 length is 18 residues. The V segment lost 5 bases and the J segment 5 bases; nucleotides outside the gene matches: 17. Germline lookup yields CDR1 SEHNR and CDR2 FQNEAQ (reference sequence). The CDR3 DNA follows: TGTGCCAGCAGCCCTCAAAAGCCGGGACAGGCGGGCCATCAGCCCCAGCATTTT. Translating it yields CASSPQKPGQAGHQPQHF.

CDR3 in DNA: TGTGCCAGCAGCGAAAACTACGCGGGAAAGTACAATGAGCAGTTCTTC. It is translated as CASSENYAGKYNEQFF. The chain employs TRBV11-1 and TRBJ2-1, with D perhaps matching TRBD2 (6 bases). The germline V gene has CDR1 SGHAT and CDR2 FQDESV (reference sequence). Trimming took 5 bases from V and 4 from J, leaving 18 bases between them. The CDR3 is 16 amino acids.

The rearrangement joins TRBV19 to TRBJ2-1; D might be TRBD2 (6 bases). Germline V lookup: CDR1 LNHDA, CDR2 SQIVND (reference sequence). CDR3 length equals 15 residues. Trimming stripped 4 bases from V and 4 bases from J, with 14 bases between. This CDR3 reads CASSTIADPYNEQFF. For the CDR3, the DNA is TGTGCCAGTAGTACTATAGCGGATCCTTACAATGAGCAGTTCTTC.

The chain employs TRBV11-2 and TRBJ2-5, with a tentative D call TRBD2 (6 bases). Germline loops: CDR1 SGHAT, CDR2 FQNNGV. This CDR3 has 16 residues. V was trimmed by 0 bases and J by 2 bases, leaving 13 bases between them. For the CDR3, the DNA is TGTGCCAGCAGCTTAGATAGCGGCGCCGTTCAAGAGACCCAGTACTTC. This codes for CASSLDSGAVQETQYF.

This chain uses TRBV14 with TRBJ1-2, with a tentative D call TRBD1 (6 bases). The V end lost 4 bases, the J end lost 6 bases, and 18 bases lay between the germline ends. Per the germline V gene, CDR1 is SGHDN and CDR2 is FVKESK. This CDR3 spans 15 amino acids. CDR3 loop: CASSPSTGKLNGYTF. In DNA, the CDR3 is TGTGCCAGCAGCCCTTCAACAGGGAAGCTTAATGGCTACACCTTC. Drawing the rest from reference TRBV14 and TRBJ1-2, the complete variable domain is EAGVTQFPSHSVIEKGQTVTLRCDPISGHDNLYWYRRVMGKEIKFLLHFVKESKQDESGMPNNRFLAERTGGTYSTLKVQPAELEDSGVYFCASSPSTGKLNGYTFGSGTRLTVV.

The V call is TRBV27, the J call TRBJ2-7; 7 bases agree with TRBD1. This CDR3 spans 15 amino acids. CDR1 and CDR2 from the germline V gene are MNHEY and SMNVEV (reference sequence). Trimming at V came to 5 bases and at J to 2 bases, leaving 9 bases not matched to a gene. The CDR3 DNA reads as TGTGCCAGCAGTACTACTACAGGGGTTCCCTACGAGCAGTACTTC. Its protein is CASSTTTGVPYEQYF.

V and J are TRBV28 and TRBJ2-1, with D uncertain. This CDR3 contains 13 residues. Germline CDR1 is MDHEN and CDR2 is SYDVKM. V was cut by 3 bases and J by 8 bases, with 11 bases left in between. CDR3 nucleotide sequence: TGTGCCAGCAGTTTCCGCCTTCGCGATGAGCAGTTCTTC. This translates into CASSFRLRDEQFF. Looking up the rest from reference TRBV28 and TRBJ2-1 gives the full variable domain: DVKVTQSSRYLVKRTGEKVFLECVQDMDHENMFWYRQDPGLGLRLIYFSYDVKMKEKGDIPEGYSVSREKKERFSLILESASTNQTSMYLCASSFRLRDEQFFGPGTRLTVL.

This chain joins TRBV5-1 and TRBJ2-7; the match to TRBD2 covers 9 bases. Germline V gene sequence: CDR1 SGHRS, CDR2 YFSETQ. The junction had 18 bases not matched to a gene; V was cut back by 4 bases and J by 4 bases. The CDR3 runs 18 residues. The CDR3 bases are TGCGCCAGCAGCCTATACAGGGAGCACCAGCGGGAGGTGTACGAGCAGTACTTC. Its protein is CASSLYREHQREVYEQYF.

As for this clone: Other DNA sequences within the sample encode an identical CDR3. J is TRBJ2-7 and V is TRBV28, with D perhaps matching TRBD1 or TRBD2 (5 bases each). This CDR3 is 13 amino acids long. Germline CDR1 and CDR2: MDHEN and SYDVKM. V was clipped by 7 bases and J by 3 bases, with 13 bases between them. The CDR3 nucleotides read TGTGCCAGCACATCTGGGACGAGCTACGAGCAGTACTTC. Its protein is CASTSGTSYEQYF.

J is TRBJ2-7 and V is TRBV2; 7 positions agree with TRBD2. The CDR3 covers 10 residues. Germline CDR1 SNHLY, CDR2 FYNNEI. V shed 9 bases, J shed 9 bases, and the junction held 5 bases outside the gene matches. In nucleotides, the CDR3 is TGTGCCAGTTCGGGACTATGGCAGTACTTC. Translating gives CASSGLWQYF.

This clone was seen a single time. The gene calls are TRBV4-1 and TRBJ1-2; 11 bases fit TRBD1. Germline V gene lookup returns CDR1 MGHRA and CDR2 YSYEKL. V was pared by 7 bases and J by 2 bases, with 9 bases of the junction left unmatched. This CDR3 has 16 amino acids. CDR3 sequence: CASNDGTGGRNYGYTF. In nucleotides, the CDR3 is TGCGCCAGCAACGACGGGACAGGGGGAAGAAACTATGGCTACACCTTC.